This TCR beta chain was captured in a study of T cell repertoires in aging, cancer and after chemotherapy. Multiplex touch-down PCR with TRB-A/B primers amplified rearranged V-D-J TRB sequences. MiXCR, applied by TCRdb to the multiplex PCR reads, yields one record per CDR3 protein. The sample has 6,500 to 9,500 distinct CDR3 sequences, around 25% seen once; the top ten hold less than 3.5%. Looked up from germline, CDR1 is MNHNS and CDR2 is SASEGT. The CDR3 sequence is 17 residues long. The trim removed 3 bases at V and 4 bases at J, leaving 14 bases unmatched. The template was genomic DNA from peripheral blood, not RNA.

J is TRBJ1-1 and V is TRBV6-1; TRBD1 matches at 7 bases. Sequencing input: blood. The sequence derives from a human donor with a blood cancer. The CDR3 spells CASSDPDRYAARTEAFF. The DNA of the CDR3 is TGTGCCAGCAGTGATCCGGACAGGTACGCCGCTCGCACTGAAGCTTTCTTT.